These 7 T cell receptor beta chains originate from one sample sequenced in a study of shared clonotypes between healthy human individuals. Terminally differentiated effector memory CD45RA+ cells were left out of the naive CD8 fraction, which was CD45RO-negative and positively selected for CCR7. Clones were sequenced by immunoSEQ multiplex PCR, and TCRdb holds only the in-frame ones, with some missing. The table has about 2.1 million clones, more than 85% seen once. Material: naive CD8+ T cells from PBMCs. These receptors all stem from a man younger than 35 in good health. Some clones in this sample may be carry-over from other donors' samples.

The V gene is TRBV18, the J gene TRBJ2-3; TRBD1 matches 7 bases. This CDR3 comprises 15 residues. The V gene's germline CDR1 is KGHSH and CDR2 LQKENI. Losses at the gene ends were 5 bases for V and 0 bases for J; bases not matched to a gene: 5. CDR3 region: CASSALGQSTDTQYF. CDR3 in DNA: TGTGCCAGCTCAGCGCTGGGACAGAGCACAGATACGCAGTATTTT. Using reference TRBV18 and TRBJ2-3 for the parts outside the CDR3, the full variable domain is NAGVMQNPRHLVRRRGQEARLRCSPMKGHSHVYWYRQLPEEGLKFMVYLQKENIIDESGMPKERFSAEFPKEGPSILRIQQVVRGDSAAYFCASSALGQSTDTQYFGPGTRLTVL.

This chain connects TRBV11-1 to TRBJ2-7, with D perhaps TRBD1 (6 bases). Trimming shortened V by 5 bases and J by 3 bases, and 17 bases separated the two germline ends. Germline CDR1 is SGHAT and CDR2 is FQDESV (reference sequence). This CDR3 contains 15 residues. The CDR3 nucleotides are TGTGCCAGCAGCCAATACAGGGATCGTTTCTACGAGCAGTACTTC. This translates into CASSQYRDRFYEQYF.

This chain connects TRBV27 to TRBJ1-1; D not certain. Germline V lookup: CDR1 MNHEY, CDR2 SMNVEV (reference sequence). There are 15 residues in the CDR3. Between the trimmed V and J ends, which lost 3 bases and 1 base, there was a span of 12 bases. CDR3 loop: CASSFPAAENTEAFF. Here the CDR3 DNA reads TGTGCCAGCAGTTTTCCGGCCGCGGAGAACACTGAAGCTTTCTTT.

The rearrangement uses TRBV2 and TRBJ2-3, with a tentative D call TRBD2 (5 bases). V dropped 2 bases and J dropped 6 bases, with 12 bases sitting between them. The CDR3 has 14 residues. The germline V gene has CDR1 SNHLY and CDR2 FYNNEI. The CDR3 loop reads CASSESARRDTQYF. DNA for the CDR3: TGTGCCAGCAGTGAATCGGCTCGGAGGGATACGCAGTATTTT. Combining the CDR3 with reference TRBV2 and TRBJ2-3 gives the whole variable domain EPEVTQTPSHQVTQMGQEVILRCVPISNHLYFYWYRQILGQKVEFLVSFYNNEISEKSEIFDDQFSVERPDGSNFTLKIRSTKLEDSAMYFCASSESARRDTQYFGPGTRLTVL.

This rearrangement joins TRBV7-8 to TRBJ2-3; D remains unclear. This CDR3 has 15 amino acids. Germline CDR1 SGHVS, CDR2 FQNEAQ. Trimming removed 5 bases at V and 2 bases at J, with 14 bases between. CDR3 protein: CASSPLGPDTDTQYF. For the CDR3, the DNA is TGTGCCAGCAGCCCTCTCGGGCCCGACACAGATACGCAGTATTTT. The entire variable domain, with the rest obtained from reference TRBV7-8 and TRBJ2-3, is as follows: GAGVSQSPRYKVAKRGQDVALRCDPISGHVSLFWYQQALGQGPEFLTYFQNEAQLDKSGLPSDRFFAERPEGSVSTLKIQRTQQEDSAVYLCASSPLGPDTDTQYFGPGTRLTVL.

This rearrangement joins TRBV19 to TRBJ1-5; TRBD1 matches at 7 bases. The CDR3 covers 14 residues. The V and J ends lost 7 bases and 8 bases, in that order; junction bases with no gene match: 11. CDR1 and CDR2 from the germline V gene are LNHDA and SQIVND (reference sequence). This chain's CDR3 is CASNKGGDEKPQHF. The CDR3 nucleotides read TGTGCCAGTAACAAAGGGGGCGACGAAAAGCCCCAGCATTTT.

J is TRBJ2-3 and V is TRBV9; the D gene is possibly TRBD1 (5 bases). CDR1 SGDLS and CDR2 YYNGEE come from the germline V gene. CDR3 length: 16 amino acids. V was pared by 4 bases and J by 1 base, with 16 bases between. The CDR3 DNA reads TGTGCCAGCAGCCCGAATGGGGCCCCCCGCACAGATACGCAGTATTTT. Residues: CASSPNGAPRTDTQYF.